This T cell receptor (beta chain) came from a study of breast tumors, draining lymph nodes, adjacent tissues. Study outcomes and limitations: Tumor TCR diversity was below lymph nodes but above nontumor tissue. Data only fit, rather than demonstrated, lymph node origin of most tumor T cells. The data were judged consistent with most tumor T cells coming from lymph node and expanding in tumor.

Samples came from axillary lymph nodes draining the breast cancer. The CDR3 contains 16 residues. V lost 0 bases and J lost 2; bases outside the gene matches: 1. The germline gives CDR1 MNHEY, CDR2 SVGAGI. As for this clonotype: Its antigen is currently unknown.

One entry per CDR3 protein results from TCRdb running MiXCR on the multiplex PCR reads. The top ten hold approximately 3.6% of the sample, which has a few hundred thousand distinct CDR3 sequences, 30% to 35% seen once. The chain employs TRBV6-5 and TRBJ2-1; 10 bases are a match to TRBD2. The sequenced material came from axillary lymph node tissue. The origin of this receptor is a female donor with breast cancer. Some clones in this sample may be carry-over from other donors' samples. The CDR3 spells CASSYSSGRPYNEQFF. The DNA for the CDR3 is TGTGCCAGCAGTTACTCTAGCGGGAGGCCCTACAATGAGCAGTTCTTC.